Shown below are 27 T cell receptor beta chains from a single sample sequenced in a study of blood T cell repertoires in COVID-19. Measured with immunoSEQ multiplex PCR; TCRdb has only the in-frame clones, and not every one. This sample has 290,000 or so clones, with about 88% found just once. The sequenced sample consisted of peripheral blood. All receptors come from a man between 65 and 85 years old with acute or convalescent COVID-19.

The rearrangement links TRBV19 to TRBJ1-2, with a possible D match to TRBD1 (6 bases). Germline values: CDR1 LNHDA, CDR2 SQIVND (reference sequence). This CDR3 has 15 residues. The ends were cut back, 7 bases at V and 0 bases at J, with 15 bases in the middle. The CDR3 DNA follows: TGTGCCAGTAAAGACAGGCCCTTATCTAACTATGGCTACACCTTC. Amino acid sequence: CASKDRPLSNYGYTF.

The gene calls are TRBV28 and TRBJ2-7; possible D gene TRBD1, 6 bases. Germline CDR1 MDHEN, CDR2 SYDVKM. Deletions cut 6 bases from V and 9 bases from J, with 21 bases between. The CDR3 runs to 14 residues. The CDR3 nucleotides read TGTGCCAGCAGCATCGGGACACTTTACGCTGGGCAGTACTTC. Its translation is CASSIGTLYAGQYF.

This clone was counted a single time. The chain uses TRBV5-4 and TRBJ2-7; 12 bases line up with TRBD2. V lost 5 bases and J lost 2; bases outside the gene matches: 5. The CDR3 extends over 15 amino acids. CDR1 and CDR2 from the germline V gene are SGHNT and YYREEE (reference sequence). CDR3 sequence reads: CASSSTSGGTYEQYF. For the CDR3, the DNA is TGTGCCAGCAGTTCGACTAGCGGGGGAACCTACGAGCAGTACTTC.

The rearrangement joins TRBV25-1 to TRBJ2-5; 9 nucleotides agree with TRBD2. This CDR3 spans 15 amino acids. V shed 3 bases and J 2 bases; nucleotides not matched to a gene: 4. Per the germline V gene, CDR1 is MGHDK and CDR2 is SYGVNS. This CDR3 reads CASSDSGSYQETQYF. Here the CDR3 DNA reads TGTGCCAGCAGTGATAGCGGGAGTTATCAAGAGACCCAGTACTTC.

The rearrangement uses TRBV6-4 and TRBJ1-3; TRBD1 aligns across 7 bases. The CDR3 is 14 residues long. V trimming: 6 bases; J trimming: 4 bases; junction bases outside the gene matches: 6. Germline CDR1 and CDR2: MRHNA and SNTAGT. In DNA form, the CDR3 reads TGTGCCAGCAGAGCGACAGGGCCCGGAAACACCATATATTTT. Protein: CASRATGPGNTIYF.

The chain links TRBV6-5 to TRBJ1-1, with 7 bases matching TRBD1. The CDR3 loop spans 13 amino acids. Germline V CDR1 and CDR2: MNHEY, SVGAGI. The junction had 2 bases not matched to a gene; V was cut back by 7 bases and J by 0 bases. Here the CDR3 reads CASMGQMNTEAFF. CDR3 DNA: TGTGCCAGCATGGGACAGATGAACACTGAAGCTTTCTTT.

The chain has TRBV6-5 and TRBJ1-6, with TRBD1 as a possible D gene (5 bases). Trimming left V 8 bases short and J 4 bases short, with 9 bases between. Germline CDR1 is MNHEY and CDR2 is SVGAGI. CDR3 size: 13 residues. The CDR3 sequence: CASGAGYNSPLHF. DNA of the CDR3: TGTGCCAGCGGGGCAGGGTATAATTCACCCCTCCACTTT.

The rearrangement uses TRBV6-5 and TRBJ2-7; D not certain. The germline V gene encodes CDR1 MNHEY and CDR2 SVGAGI. The CDR3 totals 14 residues. Trimming cost V 7 bases and J 4 bases, with 17 bases left between them. The CDR3 sequence: CASNGDPFRYEQYF. The DNA for the CDR3 is TGTGCCAGCAACGGAGACCCGTTTAGATACGAGCAGTACTTC.

J is TRBJ1-5 and V is TRBV6-5, with D unresolved. V lost 6 bases and J lost 1, with 13 bases in between. The CDR3 runs 15 residues. Germline assignment: CDR1 MNHEY and CDR2 SVGAGI. CDR3 nucleotides: TGTGCCAGCAGCTCCCAGTACAGCAGCAATCAGCCCCAGCATTTT. Its protein is CASSSQYSSNQPQHF.

The chain employs TRBV19 and TRBJ1-6; D may be TRBD1 (5 bases). The V gene's germline CDR1 is LNHDA and CDR2 SQIVND (reference sequence). The CDR3 totals 15 residues. Deletions cut 5 bases from V and 6 bases from J, with 14 bases between. CDR3 amino acids: CASSPQGLTNSPLHF. The CDR3, as DNA: TGTGCCAGTAGTCCTCAGGGACTGACTAATTCACCCCTCCACTTT.

The V call is TRBV7-9, the J call TRBJ1-2; 7 bases fit TRBD1. Unmatched junction bases numbered 5, after V lost 5 bases and J lost 5 bases. The CDR3 has 13 residues. Germline CDR1 reads SEHNR; CDR2 reads FQNEAQ (reference sequence). In nucleotides, the CDR3 is TGTGCCAGCAGCCCGGACAGGTGGTATGGCTACACCTTC. Residues: CASSPDRWYGYTF.

The chain uses TRBV4-3 and TRBJ2-6; TRBD1 aligns across 7 bases. The CDR3 runs 14 residues. Germline CDR1 LGHNA, CDR2 YSLEER. Losses at the gene ends were 1 base for V and 11 bases for J; bases not matched to a gene: 5. DNA of the CDR3: TGCGCCAGCAGCCAAGTGTCTCAGGGGGACGTCCTGACTTTC. Amino acid sequence: CASSQVSQGDVLTF.

The chain links TRBV10-1 to TRBJ1-4, with D tentatively TRBD1 (5 bases). Looked up from germline, CDR1 is WNHNN and CDR2 is SYGVQD (reference sequence). Trimming stripped 8 bases from V and 1 base from J, with 8 bases between. This CDR3 spans 13 amino acids. The CDR3 coding sequence is TGCGCCAGCGGAGGGGAAACTAATGAAAAACTGTTTTTT. Translated, it gives CASGGETNEKLFF.

The CDR3 DNA reads TGTGCCAGCAGCCAAGGACAAACCGAAAAACTGTTTTTT. It yields the protein CASSQGQTEKLFF. The gene calls are TRBV3-1 (or the pseudogene TRBV3-2) and TRBJ1-4; no clear D. The CDR3 is 13 amino acids. Germline V CDR1 and CDR2: LGHDT, YNNKEL (reference sequence). Deletions cut 1 base from V and 8 bases from J, with 8 bases between.

This chain connects TRBV5-1 to TRBJ2-4; D is perhaps TRBD2 (5 bases). CDR1 and CDR2 (germline): SGHRS, YFSETQ. Trimming stripped 4 bases from V and 2 bases from J, with 16 bases between. CDR3 length: 16 residues. The CDR3 region has the DNA TGCGCCAGCAGCGAGGACTTGTACTTCTCCAAAAACATTCAGTACTTC. Its protein is CASSEDLYFSKNIQYF.

This clone was seen a handful of times. The chain joins TRBV5-5 to TRBJ2-3, with a weak D call TRBD1 (6 bases). Germline V gives CDR1 SGHKS, CDR2 YYEKEE (reference sequence). The CDR3 loop spans 15 amino acids. V was trimmed by 1 base and J by 6 bases, leaving 15 bases between them. CDR3 nucleotides: TGTGCCAGCAGCTTGCCGGCAGGGGCGGAGGATACGCAGTATTTT. Residues: CASSLPAGAEDTQYF.

There are a few counts of this clone. V and J are TRBV19 and TRBJ1-1, with a tentative D call TRBD1 (5 bases). V lost 3 bases and J lost 6, with 14 bases in between. The germline gives CDR1 LNHDA, CDR2 SQIVND (reference sequence). There are 14 residues in the CDR3. This chain's CDR3 is CASSMGGKIAEAFF. The CDR3 bases are TGTGCCAGTAGTATGGGGGGGAAAATCGCTGAAGCTTTCTTT.

This chain connects TRBV2 to TRBJ1-2, with 9 bases that match TRBD1. Germline CDR1 SNHLY, CDR2 FYNNEI. V trimming: 1 base; J trimming: 8 bases; junction bases outside the gene matches: 5. The CDR3 is 14 residues long. The CDR3 loop reads CASSEGGQGGGYTF. The CDR3 DNA reads TGTGCCAGCAGTGAAGGGGGACAGGGTGGCGGCTACACCTTC.

This clone was detected only a few times. This chain links TRBV9 with TRBJ1-1, with 8 bases that match TRBD1. Germline V gene lookup returns CDR1 SGDLS and CDR2 YYNGEE. The CDR3 is 14 amino acids. V lost 0 bases, J lost 4 bases, and 2 bases stayed unmatched. The CDR3 DNA reads as TGTGCCAGCAGCGTAGATACAGGGGGCACTGAAGCTTTCTTT. Translation gives CASSVDTGGTEAFF.

CDR3 sequence (DNA): TGTGCCACCAGCAGAGATCCCACGGTTGGTCAGCCCCAGCATTTT. Its translation: CATSRDPTVGQPQHF. This chain uses TRBV15 with TRBJ1-5; D unresolved. Germline V gene sequence: CDR1 LNHNV, CDR2 YYDKDF (reference sequence). This CDR3 has 15 residues. With 0 bases removed from V and 6 bases from J, the gap between germline ends came to 12 bases.

J is TRBJ2-3 and V is TRBV5-1, with TRBD1 as a possible D gene (5 bases). Per germline, CDR1 SGHRS and CDR2 YFSETQ. The CDR3 is 16 residues long. Deletions cut 3 bases from V and 2 bases from J, with 16 bases between. The CDR3 bases are TGCGCCAGCAGCTATGACAGTTTGGCCCTCACAGATACGCAGTATTTT. It is translated as CASSYDSLALTDTQYF.

The gene calls are TRBV16 and TRBJ2-3; D gene unclear. Germline values: CDR1 KGHSY, CDR2 FQNENV. Trimming stripped 0 bases from V and 5 bases from J, with 3 bases between. This CDR3 has 12 amino acids. Here the CDR3 DNA reads TGTGCCAGCAGCCAATCCGTAGATACGCAGTATTTT. Translation gives CASSQSVDTQYF.

This clone was recorded many times. The J gene is TRBJ1-2, the V gene TRBV28, with TRBD1 matching over 8 bases. Germline V gene sequence: CDR1 MDHEN, CDR2 SYDVKM. This CDR3 is 18 amino acids long. V shed 6 bases, J shed 5 bases, and the junction held 20 bases outside the gene matches. The CDR3 DNA is TGTGCCAGCAGACATTTATCTTGGACAGGGCGTGAAGAATATGGCTACACCTTC. It is translated as CASRHLSWTGREEYGYTF.

V and J are TRBV29-1 and TRBJ2-1, with D possibly TRBD1 on 6 matching bases. V lost 6 bases, J lost 7 bases, and 25 bases lay in between. Germline CDR1 and CDR2: SQVTM and ANQGSEA. The CDR3 sequence is 16 residues long. Here the CDR3 reads CSVAYQQGPLGNEQFF. The CDR3 coding sequence is TGCAGCGTGGCCTATCAACAGGGCCCCCTCGGGAATGAGCAGTTCTTC.

The chain has TRBV11-2 and TRBJ1-2, with D uncertain. The CDR3 length is 15 residues. CDR1 and CDR2 from the germline V gene are SGHAT and FQNNGV. The V and J ends lost 6 bases and 2 bases respectively, with 16 bases between them. The CDR3, as DNA: TGTGCCAGCAGTCAAATCGTCGGGTGGAACTATGGCTACACCTTC. This codes for CASSQIVGWNYGYTF.

The V gene is TRBV19, the J gene TRBJ2-5; TRBD1 is a possible D gene (7 bases). CDR1 is LNHDA and CDR2 is SQIVND in the germline V gene (reference sequence). The CDR3 loop spans 14 amino acids. The V end lost 4 bases, the J end lost 2 bases, and 11 bases lay between the germline ends. The CDR3 bases are TGTGCCAGTAGTAGCTCAGGGGGGCAAGAGACCCAGTACTTC. Amino acids: CASSSSGGQETQYF. Full variable domain (missing parts from reference TRBV19 and TRBJ2-5): DGGITQSPKYLFRKEGQNVTLSCEQNLNHDAMYWYRQDPGQGLRLIYYSQIVNDFQKGDIAEGYSVSREKKESFPLTVTSAQKNPTAFYLCASSSSGGQETQYFGPGTRLLVL.

The table lists this clone with a count of one. The chain has TRBV5-1 and TRBJ1-6; perhaps TRBD1 as D (5 bases). Per germline, CDR1 SGHRS and CDR2 YFSETQ. Trimming cost V 1 base and J 8 bases, with 19 bases left between them. This CDR3 is built from 17 residues. DNA for the CDR3: TGCGCCAGCAGCTTGAAGCCGGGGGACCAGACATATTCACCCCTCCACTTT. It is translated as CASSLKPGDQTYSPLHF. Filled out from reference TRBV5-1 and TRBJ1-6, the complete variable domain reads KAGVTQTPRYLIKTRGQQVTLSCSPISGHRSVSWYQQTPGQGLQFLFEYFSETQRNKGNFPGRFSGRQFSNSRSEMNVSTLELGDSALYLCASSLKPGDQTYSPLHFGNGTRLTVT.